The 27 T cell receptor beta chains listed next were all sequenced from one sample in a study of beta chain features in type 1 diabetes. Regarding the study as a whole: Within each of all four CD4+ subsets, Type 1 diabetes patients had TCRB CDR3s that were moderately but significantly shorter.

Isolated RNA was reverse transcribed in full, so expressed TCRB transcripts were sequenced. Assay: immunoSEQ multiplex PCR; the TCRdb copy retains only in-frame clones and omits some. The repertoire consists of over 200,000 clones, with under 13% occurring once and the leading ten covering approximately 0.015%. Their target antigens are unknown. Sample: naive CD4+ T cells from blood. These receptors came from a man aged 30 to 45 with type 1 diabetes.

This clone was seen a handful of times. J is TRBJ2-5 and V is TRBV10-3, with a weak D call TRBD1 (5 bases). The V end lost 6 bases, the J end lost 3 bases, and 11 bases lay between the germline ends. Germline lookup yields CDR1 ENHRY and CDR2 SYGVKD. The CDR3 spans 13 residues. The CDR3 loop reads CAIRRQPEETQYF. In nucleotides, the CDR3 is TGTGCCATCAGACGACAGCCCGAAGAGACCCAGTACTTC.

Concerning this clone itself: This specimen includes other DNA sequences encoding the same CDR3. J is TRBJ2-5 and V is TRBV5-1; D is undetermined. The CDR3 has 11 residues. Trimming cost V 4 bases and J 5 bases, with 6 bases left between them. The germline gives CDR1 SGHRS, CDR2 YFSETQ. CDR3 in amino acids: CASSLTETQYF. CDR3 coding DNA: TGCGCCAGCAGCCTAACTGAGACCCAGTACTTC.

The chain recombines TRBV7-2 with TRBJ2-3; 8 bases map to TRBD2. This CDR3 spans 14 amino acids. Trimming cost V 8 bases and J 4 bases; bases outside gene matches: 8. The germline CDR1 and CDR2 sequences are SGHTA and FQGNSA. The CDR3 protein is CASVRGGSSDTQYF. The CDR3, as DNA: TGTGCCAGCGTCCGGGGGGGCAGTTCAGATACGCAGTATTTT.

Only a few counts were recorded for this clone. The rearrangement uses TRBV7-9 and TRBJ2-2; a weak D match, TRBD1 (6 bases). V was clipped by 5 bases and J by 3 bases, with 10 bases between them. The CDR3 contains 14 residues. Germline CDR1 reads SEHNR; CDR2 reads FQNEAQ (reference sequence). In nucleotides, the CDR3 is TGTGCCAGCAGCCCAGGACAGTACACCGGGGAGCTGTTTTTT. It codes for CASSPGQYTGELFF.

This clone was seen a few times. The chain is built from TRBV2 and TRBJ1-2; tentatively, D is TRBD1 (6 bases). Germline V CDR1 and CDR2: SNHLY, FYNNEI. This CDR3 is built from 13 residues. CDR3 nucleotide sequence: TGTGCAACGTCGACAGGAGTCAACTATGGCTACACCTTC. This encodes CATSTGVNYGYTF.

This chain joins TRBV7-9 and TRBJ2-7; a weak D match, TRBD2 (5 bases). This CDR3 is 15 amino acids long. Germline CDR1 is SEHNR and CDR2 is FQNEAQ (reference sequence). The V and J ends lost 3 bases and 1 base respectively, with 13 bases between them. The CDR3 here is CASSFRSGGSYEQYF. The CDR3 DNA reads as TGTGCCAGCAGCTTTAGATCGGGCGGGTCCTACGAGCAGTACTTC. The full variable domain, its missing parts supplied by reference TRBV7-9 and TRBJ2-7, is DTGVSQNPRHKITKRGQNVTFRCDPISEHNRLYWYRQTLGQGPEFLTYFQNEAQLEKSRLLSDRFSAERPKGSFSTLEIQRTEQGDSAMYLCASSFRSGGSYEQYFGPGTRLTVT.

V usage is TRBV5-1 and J usage is TRBJ1-5; 7 nucleotides match TRBD1. With V trimmed by 0 bases and J by 7 bases, 4 bases remained unmatched. The V gene's germline CDR1 is SGHRS and CDR2 YFSETQ. CDR3 length: 14 residues. CDR3 sequence (DNA): TGCGCCAGCAGCTTGGGACAGGGAGAGCAGCCCCAGCATTTT. Protein sequence: CASSLGQGEQPQHF. The complete variable domain, with remaining parts taken from reference TRBV5-1 and TRBJ1-5, reads KAGVTQTPRYLIKTRGQQVTLSCSPISGHRSVSWYQQTPGQGLQFLFEYFSETQRNKGNFPGRFSGRQFSNSRSEMNVSTLELGDSALYLCASSLGQGEQPQHFGDGTRLSIL.

This clone was counted only a few times. The chain has TRBV28 and TRBJ2-1, with TRBD2 as a possible D gene (5 bases). This CDR3 comprises 11 residues. Per the germline V gene, CDR1 is MDHEN and CDR2 is SYDVKM. V lost 6 bases to trimming and J lost 9 bases, with 9 bases between them. The CDR3 nucleotides read TGTGCCAGCAGAACTAGGGTTGAGCAGTTCTTC. Residues: CASRTRVEQFF.

This clone was seen only a few times. This chain uses TRBV6-6 with TRBJ2-7; D is perhaps TRBD2 (5 bases). This CDR3 has 14 residues. Germline CDR1 MNHNY, CDR2 SVGAGI (reference sequence). V lost 10 bases, J lost 3 bases, and 19 bases lay in between. CDR3 nucleotides: TGTGCCACCCGAAGGGAGCGAAGTTTCTACGAGCAGTACTTC. This sequence encodes CATRRERSFYEQYF.

V gene TRBV2 combines with J gene TRBJ1-5, with unresolved D. Germline CDR1 is SNHLY and CDR2 is FYNNEI. V was cut by 3 bases and J by 3 bases, with 3 bases left in between. The CDR3 totals 12 residues. The CDR3 is CASSDINQPQHF. The CDR3 DNA is TGTGCCAGCAGTGACATCAATCAGCCCCAGCATTTT.

This clone was observed a few times. The V and J genes are TRBV10-2 and TRBJ2-1; 10 nucleotides agree with TRBD1. Germline CDR1 and CDR2: WSHSY and SAAADI. Germline trimming cut 6 bases from V and 8 bases from J; bases unmatched to any gene: 7. The CDR3 has 14 residues. The CDR3 loop is CASRRGQGWDEQFF. Here the CDR3 DNA reads TGCGCCAGCAGGAGGGGACAGGGGTGGGATGAGCAGTTCTTC.

The chain carries TRBV4-1 and TRBJ2-1; 8 bases fit TRBD2. The CDR3 runs to 14 residues. J was trimmed by 7 bases and V by 3 bases; bases with no gene match: 5. Germline CDR1 and CDR2: MGHRA and YSYEKL. CDR3 sequence reads: CASSQTGTRNEQFF. Written as DNA, the CDR3 is TGCGCCAGCAGCCAGACCGGGACTAGAAATGAGCAGTTCTTC.

The chain combines TRBV4-3 with TRBJ2-1; 8 positions agree with TRBD2. The CDR3 contains 17 residues. The V and J ends lost 3 bases and 9 bases, in that order; junction bases with no gene match: 16. CDR1 is LGHNA, CDR2 YSLEER, per germline. The CDR3 spells CASSHHIAGRLLSEQFF. The DNA of the CDR3 is TGCGCCAGCAGCCATCACATAGCGGGGAGGCTATTAAGTGAGCAGTTCTTC.

This clone has just a few counts. This chain connects TRBV9 to TRBJ2-5, with TRBD2 matching 12 bases. The CDR3 runs to 17 residues. Germline loops: CDR1 SGDLS, CDR2 YYNGEE. Trimming removed 0 bases from V and 1 base from J; junction bases left unmatched: 4. CDR3 loop: CASSVATSGGPQETQYF. The CDR3 DNA is TGTGCCAGCAGCGTAGCTACTAGCGGGGGGCCCCAAGAGACCCAGTACTTC.

This chain joins TRBV5-1 and TRBJ2-3, with TRBD2 matching 7 bases. Germline assignment: CDR1 SGHRS and CDR2 YFSETQ. V lost 1 base to trimming and J lost 4 bases; unmatched junction nucleotides: 6. The CDR3 is made up of 15 amino acids. For the CDR3, the DNA is TGCGCCAGCAGCTTGTGGGGAGGGGACGCAGATACGCAGTATTTT. It yields the protein CASSLWGGDADTQYF.

This clone was seen only a few times. V gene TRBV28 combines with J gene TRBJ2-7; D might be TRBD2 (6 bases). CDR1 MDHEN and CDR2 SYDVKM come from the germline V gene. V lost 2 bases to trimming and J lost 4 bases, with 12 bases between them. The CDR3 is 14 amino acids. For the CDR3, the DNA is TGTGCCAGCAGTTTAATCGGGGGAAGATACGAGCAGTACTTC. It translates to CASSLIGGRYEQYF.

The CDR3 DNA reads TGCGCCAGCACTTGGGGACAGCTGAGGGAGACCCAGTACTTC. It encodes CASTWGQLRETQYF. The V call is TRBV5-1, the J call TRBJ2-5; TRBD1 matches 7 bases. J gave up 5 bases and V 6 bases, and 10 bases lay outside the gene matches. The CDR3 runs 14 residues. The V gene's germline CDR1 is SGHRS and CDR2 YFSETQ.

This clone was seen a handful of times. The chain's CDR3 is CSARRGAAQFF. The CDR3 DNA reads as TGCAGTGCTAGGCGCGGGGCGGCGCAGTTCTTC. The chain couples TRBV20-1 to TRBJ2-1; weak D call: TRBD2 (6 bases). Germline values: CDR1 DFQATT, CDR2 SNEGSKA (reference sequence). CDR3 length equals 11 residues. With 3 bases removed from V and 12 bases from J, the gap between germline ends came to 12 bases.

In its sample, this clone was seen a few times. J is TRBJ2-1 and V is TRBV7-9; a weak D match, TRBD1 (5 bases). The length of the CDR3 is 13 residues. Trimming cost V 8 bases and J 5 bases, with 13 bases left between them. Germline CDR1 is SEHNR and CDR2 is FQNEAQ (reference sequence). CDR3 sequence (DNA): TGTGCCAGCGGAAGATTAGGGGACAATGAGCAGTTCTTC. Translated, it gives CASGRLGDNEQFF.

This sequence joins TRBV4-2 and TRBJ1-1; D may be TRBD1 (5 bases). Germline-derived CDR1 and CDR2 are LGHNA and YNFKEQ. Deletions cut 1 base from V and 7 bases from J, with 25 bases between. The CDR3 extends over 18 amino acids. The chain's CDR3 is CASSQVQGSLSFFVEAFF. The CDR3 coding sequence is TGTGCCAGCAGCCAAGTTCAGGGATCATTATCCTTTTTCGTTGAAGCTTTCTTT.

The chain uses TRBV2 and TRBJ2-2; tentative D call: TRBD1 (5 bases). The germline V gene has CDR1 SNHLY and CDR2 FYNNEI. The V gene lost 6 bases and the J gene lost 1 base, with 9 bases spanning the gap. The CDR3 sequence is 14 residues long. DNA for the CDR3: TGTGCCAGCAGGGACGACAGGAACACCGGGGAGCTGTTTTTT. Encoded protein: CASRDDRNTGELFF.

This clone was observed a handful of times. The rearrangement links TRBV6-6 to TRBJ1-5; TRBD1 matches 8 bases. Unmatched junction bases numbered 9, after V lost 7 bases and J lost 13 bases. Germline V lookup: CDR1 MNHNY, CDR2 SVGAGI (reference sequence). This CDR3 has 12 amino acids. CDR3 DNA: TGTGCCAGCACCGGAGACAGGGGCACTCAGCATTTT. The encoded protein is CASTGDRGTQHF.

The chain links TRBV4-3 to TRBJ2-3; no clear D. Trimming left V 0 bases short and J 6 bases short, with 7 bases between. CDR1 and CDR2 (germline): LGHNA, YSLEER. The CDR3 spans 13 residues. The CDR3 DNA sequence: TGCGCCAGCAGCCAAGATTCGACTGATACGCAGTATTTT. Its protein is CASSQDSTDTQYF.

This clone has a handful of counts. The chain carries TRBV10-3 and TRBJ1-5, with 8 bases aligning to TRBD1. This CDR3 has 16 amino acids. V shed 3 bases and J 4 bases; nucleotides not matched to a gene: 8. CDR1 and CDR2 from the germline V gene are ENHRY and SYGVKD. The CDR3 bases are TGTGCCATCAGTGACCCAGACAGGGGCAGGAATCAGCCCCAGCATTTT. Amino acid sequence: CAISDPDRGRNQPQHF.

This clone showed up just a few times. The chain couples TRBV2 to TRBJ2-2; 13 nucleotides match TRBD2. The CDR3 spans 17 residues. The germline V gene encodes CDR1 SNHLY and CDR2 FYNNEI. V was clipped by 6 bases and J by 2 bases; unmatched bases: 6. The CDR3 nucleotides read TGTGCCAGCAGGGCGACTAGCGGGGGGACAAACACCGGGGAGCTGTTTTTT. This translates into CASRATSGGTNTGELFF.

The gene calls are TRBV5-1 and TRBJ2-5; weak D call: TRBD2 (5 bases). Per the germline V gene, CDR1 is SGHRS and CDR2 is YFSETQ. The ends were cut back, 4 bases at V and 4 bases at J, with 14 bases in the middle. The length of the CDR3 is 14 residues. In nucleotides, the CDR3 is TGCGCCAGCAGCCAAGGACTCCCCGGAGAGACCCAGTACTTC. This codes for CASSQGLPGETQYF.

This clone was seen a few times. The rearrangement joins TRBV19 to TRBJ1-5, with a possible D match to TRBD1 (6 bases). This CDR3 is 15 amino acids long. Germline V gene data show CDR1 as LNHDA and CDR2 as SQIVND (reference sequence). V lost 6 bases and J 0 bases, leaving 12 bases between the germline ends. The CDR3 sequence: CASSLDSYSNQPQHF. DNA of the CDR3: TGTGCCAGTAGCTTGGACAGTTATAGCAATCAGCCCCAGCATTTT.